This paragraph reports one T cell receptor (beta chain). The antigen is undetermined. CDR1 DFQATT and CDR2 SNEGSKA come from the germline V gene (reference sequence). The CDR3 runs 10 residues. This sample stems from a study of cytomegalovirus exposure and HLA in healthy donors. The study's findings and limits: Follow-up analysis later connected one missense variant in DCLRE1C with trimming of TCR beta V- and J-genes. Generally TCR sequences proved uncommon, though certain public TCRs appeared in numerous donors. According to an earlier analysis, most TCR beta V segments yielded productive rearrangements about 87% or about 30% of the time.

A multiplex PCR was run with 60 Vbeta primers and 13 Jbeta primers. Produced via immunoSEQ multiplex PCR; TCRdb's table is partial and in-frame only. The data contain roughly 120,000 clones, 82% of them singletons. The chain carries TRBV20-1 and TRBJ2-1, with TRBD2 as a possible D gene (6 bases). Sequencing used PBMCs. This sequence was found in a woman younger than 35 in good health and CMV-seronegative. CDR3 sequence reads: CSGSGTGGFF. In DNA form, the CDR3 reads TGCAGCGGATCCGGGACCGGGGGATTCTTC.